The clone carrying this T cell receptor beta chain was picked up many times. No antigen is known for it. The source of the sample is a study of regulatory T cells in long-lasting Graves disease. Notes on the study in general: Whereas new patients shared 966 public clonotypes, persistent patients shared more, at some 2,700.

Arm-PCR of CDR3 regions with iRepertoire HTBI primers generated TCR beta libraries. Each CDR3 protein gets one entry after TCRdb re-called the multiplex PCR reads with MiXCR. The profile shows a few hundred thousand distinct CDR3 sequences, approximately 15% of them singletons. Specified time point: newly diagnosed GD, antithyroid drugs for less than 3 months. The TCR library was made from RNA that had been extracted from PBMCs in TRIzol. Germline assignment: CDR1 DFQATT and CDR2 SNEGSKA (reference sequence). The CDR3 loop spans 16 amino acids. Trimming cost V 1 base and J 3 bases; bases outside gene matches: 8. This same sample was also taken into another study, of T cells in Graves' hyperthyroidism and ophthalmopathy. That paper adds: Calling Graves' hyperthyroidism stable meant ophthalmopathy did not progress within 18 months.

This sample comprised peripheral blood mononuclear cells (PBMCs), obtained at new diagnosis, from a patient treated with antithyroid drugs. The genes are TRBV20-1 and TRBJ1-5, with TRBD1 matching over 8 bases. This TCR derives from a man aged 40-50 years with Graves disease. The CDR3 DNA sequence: TGCAGTGCTAGAGGGGGGACAGGTATTTCCAATCAGCCCCAGCATTTT. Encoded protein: CSARGGTGISNQPQHF.